The T cell receptor (beta chain) under discussion was sequenced for a study of T-cell reconstitution after alpha-beta-depleted transplantation in children. General study results and limits: The authors attributed T-cell counts and diversity one year after transplant mostly to newly produced T cells. About two months after transplant, alpha-beta T cells reportedly came from several hundred expanded graft clones. Surviving recipient cells, namely T cells and thymic progenitors, were the source of high day-60 TCRbeta diversity in some patients.

CDR1 is DFQATT, CDR2 SNEGSKA, per germline (reference sequence). CDR3 length: 13 amino acids. The library targeted TCRbeta and was prepared with unique molecular identifiers. TCRdb analysed the PCR reads with MiXCR anew, one entry per CDR3 protein. The sample includes about 580,000 distinct CDR3 sequences, 23% of them seen just once. This clonotype was seen a few times. Its specificity is unknown. The receptor was derived from a boy less than two years old who had a stem cell transplant for acute myeloid leukemia, so the T cells may come from the graft donor. The input for sequencing was PBMCs, mostly from graft donor cells, taken 360 days after TCRalphabeta/CD19-depleted stem cell transplant. V gene TRBV20-1 combines with J gene TRBJ1-5; TRBD1 matches at 8 bases. The chain's CDR3 is CSGRTGRDQPQHF. The CDR3 nucleotides read TGCAGCGGACGGACAGGGAGAGATCAGCCCCAGCATTTT.